A single T cell receptor beta chain is shown here with its context. These data originate in a study of PD-L1 blockade in urothelial cancer. Clones were read by immunoSEQ multiplex PCR, and TCRdb kept only the in-frame ones, dropping some. Among about 50,000 clones listed, approximately 85% were seen once. The time point was: peripheral blood 6 weeks after treatment start. V shed 5 bases and J 0 bases; nucleotides not matched to a gene: 8. This CDR3 has 18 residues. Germline V gene sequence: CDR1 KGHSH, CDR2 LQKENI. V is TRBV18 and J is TRBJ2-2; TRBD1 aligns across 11 bases. This TCR came from a man aged 45-65 years with urothelial cancer. The sample was PBMCs, taken around atezolizumab (anti-PD-L1) treatment. Written as DNA, the CDR3 is TGTGCCAGCTCAGCCCGGGACAGGGGGTACGCGAACACCGGGGAGCTGTTTTTT. Protein: CASSARDRGYANTGELFF.